A selection of T cell receptor beta chains follows, all from one sample in a study of shared clonotypes between healthy human individuals. Libraries were prepared by immunoSEQ multiplex PCR; TCRdb keeps only in-frame clonotypes and omits some of them. Among fewer than 200,000 clones listed, over 85% were seen once. Sequences were obtained from naive CD4+ T cells sorted from blood. These receptors originate from a woman aged 25-40 years in good health. Both conserved end residues are part of each CDR3. D genes are given only for firm matches.

TRBD2	TRBV27	TRBJ2-2	TGTGCCAGCAGTTTATTTGCGGGAGGGCGGTCGGACACCGGGGAGCTGTTTTTT	CASSLFAGGRSDTGELFF
NA	TRBV5-1	TRBJ1-1	TGCGCCAGCAGCTTGGCTTCCACCTCGGACACTGAAGCTTTCTTT	CASSLASTSDTEAFF
NA	TRBV28	TRBJ1-2	TGTGCCAGCAGTAACCTCGGGGTGGGGAAGGCTAACTATGGCTACACCTTC	CASSNLGVGKANYGYTF
NA	TRBV7-2	TRBJ2-1	TGTGCCAGCAGCCCCCCTAGCCGCAATGAGCAGTTCTTC	CASSPPSRNEQFF
NA	TRBV19	TRBJ1-2	TGTGCCAGTAGTATAGTAGGCGGCTATGGCTACACCTTC	CASSIVGGYGYTF
TRBD2	TRBV10-2	TRBJ2-7	TGCGCCACCGGGGGGGGCAGGGTGGGTGAGCAGTACTTC	CATGGGRVGEQYF
NA	TRBV6-5	TRBJ2-7	TGTGCCAGCAGTTCGCCGGGACACGACTACGAGCAGTACTTC	CASSSPGHDYEQYF
NA	TRBV19	TRBJ2-1	TGTGCCAGTAGACGCCCCGGGAGAGGGTACAATGAGCAGTTCTTC	CASRRPGRGYNEQFF
NA	TRBV6-1	TRBJ1-1	TGTGCCAGCAGTGAAGCGGGAGGGATTGCTGAAGCTTTCTTT	CASSEAGGIAEAFF
TRBD1	TRBV5-8	TRBJ1-2	TGTGCCAGCAGCCAAGCAAGGGACAGATGGAAGAACTATGGCTACACCTTC	CASSQARDRWKNYGYTF
NA	TRBV6-4	TRBJ2-3	TGTGCCAGCAGTGACAAAGCGGCGAACACAGATACGCAGTATTTT	CASSDKAANTDTQYF
NA	TRBV6-1	TRBJ1-2	TGTGCCAGCAGTTCCGTAAGCTATGGCTACACCTTC	CASSSVSYGYTF
NA	TRBV11-2	TRBJ2-7	TGTGCCAGCAGCTTAGTGGACAGACTCTACGAGCAGTACTTC	CASSLVDRLYEQYF